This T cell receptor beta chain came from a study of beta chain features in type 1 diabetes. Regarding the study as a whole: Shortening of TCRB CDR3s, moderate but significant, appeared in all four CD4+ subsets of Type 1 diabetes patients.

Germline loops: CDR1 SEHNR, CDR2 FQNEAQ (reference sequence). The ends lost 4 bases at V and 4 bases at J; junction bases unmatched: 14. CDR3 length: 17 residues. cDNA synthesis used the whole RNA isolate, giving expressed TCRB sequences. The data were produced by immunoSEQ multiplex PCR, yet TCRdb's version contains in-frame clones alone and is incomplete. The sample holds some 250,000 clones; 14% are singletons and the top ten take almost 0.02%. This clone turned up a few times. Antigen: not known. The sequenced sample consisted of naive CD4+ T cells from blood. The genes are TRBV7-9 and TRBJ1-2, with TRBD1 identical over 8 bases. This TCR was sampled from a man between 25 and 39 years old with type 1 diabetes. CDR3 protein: CASSSDRGTPRSYGYTF. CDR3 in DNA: TGTGCCAGCAGCTCCGACAGGGGTACGCCGCGATCCTATGGCTACACCTTC.